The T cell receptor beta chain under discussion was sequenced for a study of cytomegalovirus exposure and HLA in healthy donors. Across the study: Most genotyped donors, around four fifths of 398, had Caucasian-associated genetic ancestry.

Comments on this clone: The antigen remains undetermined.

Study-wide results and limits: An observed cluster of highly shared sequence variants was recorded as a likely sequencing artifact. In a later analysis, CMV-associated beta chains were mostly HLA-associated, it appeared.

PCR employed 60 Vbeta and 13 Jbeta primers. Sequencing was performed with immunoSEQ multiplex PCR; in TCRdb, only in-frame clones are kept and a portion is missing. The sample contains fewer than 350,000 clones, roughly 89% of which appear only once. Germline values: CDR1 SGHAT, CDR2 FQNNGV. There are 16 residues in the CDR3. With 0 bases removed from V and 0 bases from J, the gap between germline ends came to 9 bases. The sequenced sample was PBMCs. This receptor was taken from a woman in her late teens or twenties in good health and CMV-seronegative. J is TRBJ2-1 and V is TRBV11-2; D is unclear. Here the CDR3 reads CASSLDVTSSYNEQFF. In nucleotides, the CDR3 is TGTGCCAGCAGCTTAGATGTGACAAGCTCCTACAATGAGCAGTTCTTC.